This paragraph covers one T cell receptor beta chain sequence. What it recognizes is unknown. Primers included in the PCR were 60 Vbeta and 13 Jbeta primers. Assay used: immunoSEQ multiplex PCR; TCRdb lists only in-frame clones, some missing. The sample holds roughly 200,000 clones, about 13% seen once. The data are from a study of cytomegalovirus exposure and HLA in healthy donors. Looking at the study overall: A previous analysis identified 95 million to 120 million unique TCR beta sequences derived from roughly 180 million T cells. Tens of millions of unique TCRs from HLA-typed donors were held in an early release of data. Study results and caveats: Later analysis demonstrated an association between a missense DCLRE1C variant and TCR beta V- and J-gene trimming.

V shed 0 bases and J shed 6 bases, with 7 bases lying between them. Germline values: CDR1 SGHDT, CDR2 YYEEEE. The CDR3 loop spans 13 amino acids. This clonotype originated in a man between 45 and 60 years old in good health and CMV-seropositive. The sequencing sample was made of PBMCs. The chain couples TRBV5-6 to TRBJ2-1; D might be TRBD1 (6 bases). The CDR3 DNA sequence: TGTGCCAGCAGCTTGGTACAGGGCAATGAGCAGTTCTTC. Protein sequence: CASSLVQGNEQFF.